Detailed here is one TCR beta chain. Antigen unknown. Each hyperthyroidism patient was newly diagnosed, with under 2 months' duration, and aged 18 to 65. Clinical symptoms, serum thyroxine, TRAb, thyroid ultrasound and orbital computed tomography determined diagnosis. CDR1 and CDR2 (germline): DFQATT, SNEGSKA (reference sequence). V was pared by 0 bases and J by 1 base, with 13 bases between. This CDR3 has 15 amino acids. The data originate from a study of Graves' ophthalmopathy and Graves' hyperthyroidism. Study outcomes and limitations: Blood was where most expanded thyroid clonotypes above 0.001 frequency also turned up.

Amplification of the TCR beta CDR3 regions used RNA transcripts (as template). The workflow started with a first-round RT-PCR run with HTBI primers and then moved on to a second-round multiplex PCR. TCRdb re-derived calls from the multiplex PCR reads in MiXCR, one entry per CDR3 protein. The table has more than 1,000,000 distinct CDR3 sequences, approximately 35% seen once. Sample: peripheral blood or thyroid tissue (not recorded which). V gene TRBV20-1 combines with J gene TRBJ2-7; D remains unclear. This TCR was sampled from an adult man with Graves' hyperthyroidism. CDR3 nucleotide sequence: TGCAGTGCTAGAGACGCCGTAAGGAGTTCCTACGAGCAGTACTTC. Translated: CSARDAVRSSYEQYF.